Presented here are 28 T cell receptor beta chains from one specimen sequenced in a study of patients and donors after allogeneic stem cell transplantation. TCRdb fed the RT-PCR reads into MiXCR, producing one record per CDR3 protein. Among 400,000 to 450,000 distinct CDR3 sequences, 16% were seen once, and the ten largest hold 7% to 7.5%. The sequenced sample consisted of blood, either unsorted or a sorted T cell fraction (not recorded which). The receptor source for this set is a human donor who was either an allogeneic HSCT recipient or a stem cell or donor lymphocyte infusion donor (not recorded which). It is not recorded whose cells these are; they may come from a transplant donor.

This clonotype was seen ten or more times. The J gene is TRBJ2-2, the V gene TRBV12-3 or TRBV12-4; 7 bases map to TRBD1. The junction had 12 bases not matched to a gene; V was cut back by 7 bases and J by 7 bases. The CDR3 length is 15 residues. This CDR3 is CASTSFRGHGGELFF. In DNA, the CDR3 is TGTGCCAGCACCTCGTTTAGGGGGCACGGCGGGGAGCTGTTTTTT.

The chain couples TRBV20-1 to TRBJ2-3; 9 positions agree with TRBD2. Looked up from germline, CDR1 is DFQATT and CDR2 is SNEGSKA (reference sequence). The J segment lost 3 bases and the V segment lost 5 bases, leaving 9 bases of the junction unmatched. The CDR3 totals 15 residues. CDR3 coding DNA: TGCAGTGCTGACCGACTAGCGGAGATGACAGATACGCAGTATTTT. It yields the protein CSADRLAEMTDTQYF.

This clonotype occurred many times. The chain joins TRBV4-1 to TRBJ1-5, with a weak D call TRBD1 (6 bases). The CDR3 is 20 amino acids. Trimming stripped 0 bases from V and 0 bases from J, with 21 bases between. Germline V CDR1 and CDR2: MGHRA, YSYEKL. This chain's CDR3 is CASSQDGRDTRPISNQPQHF. Here the CDR3 DNA reads TGCGCCAGCAGCCAAGATGGGCGGGACACCAGACCAATTAGCAATCAGCCCCAGCATTTT.

The chain is built from TRBV18 and TRBJ1-5; 7 positions agree with TRBD1. Germline lookup yields CDR1 KGHSH and CDR2 LQKENI. The V gene end was trimmed by 2 bases and the J gene end by 8 bases; junction bases not matched to a gene: 9. CDR3 length: 15 residues. CDR3 nucleotide sequence: TGTGCCAGCTCACCAGGGGACCGGGGGACAGAGCCCCAGCATTTT. Protein: CASSPGDRGTEPQHF.

There are a few counts of this clonotype. The V gene is TRBV30, the J gene TRBJ2-7; TRBD1 matches at 7 bases. The CDR3 has 13 amino acids. Germline V gene lookup returns CDR1 GTSNPN and CDR2 SVGIG (reference sequence). V was pared by 2 bases and J by 3 bases, with 4 bases of the junction left unmatched. The CDR3 coding sequence is TGTGCCTGGAGTCTAGGGGGCTTCTACGAGCAGTACTTC. Protein product: CAWSLGGFYEQYF.

The chain carries TRBV2 and TRBJ2-5; the D is unclear. The CDR3 runs to 12 residues. V was clipped by 3 bases and J by 3 bases, with 5 bases between them. The germline gives CDR1 SNHLY, CDR2 FYNNEI. CDR3 loop: CASSDNEETQYF. CDR3 DNA: TGTGCCAGCAGTGACAACGAAGAGACCCAGTACTTC.

This clonotype was picked up a small number of times. V is TRBV19 and J is TRBJ1-1; D is perhaps TRBD1 (6 bases). The CDR3 is 14 amino acids. V gave up 7 bases and J gave up 5 bases, with 17 bases separating them. The germline V gene has CDR1 LNHDA and CDR2 SQIVND (reference sequence). In nucleotides, the CDR3 is TGTGCCAGTACCCTTGGACAGTGGGGGACTGAAGCTTTCTTT. This sequence encodes CASTLGQWGTEAFF.

The rearrangement uses TRBV6-2 or TRBV6-3 and TRBJ2-4, with no clear D. The CDR3 runs 13 residues. The V gene lost 8 bases and the J gene lost 7 bases, with 15 bases spanning the gap. Germline CDR1 MNHEY, CDR2 SVGEGT. As DNA, the CDR3 is TGTGCCAGCCGGATCCAGGATCGGAACATTCAGTACTTC. As protein: CASRIQDRNIQYF.

V and J are TRBV11-2 and TRBJ2-1; TRBD2 matches 7 bases. Germline CDR1 and CDR2: SGHAT and FQNNGV. With V trimmed by 1 base and J by 0 bases, 6 bases remained unmatched. The CDR3 extends over 17 amino acids. The CDR3 sequence is CASSLVGLAASYNEQFF. The DNA of the CDR3 is TGTGCCAGCAGCTTAGTTGGGCTAGCGGCCTCCTACAATGAGCAGTTCTTC. Combining the CDR3 with reference TRBV11-2 and TRBJ2-1 gives the whole variable domain EAGVAQSPRYKIIEKRQSVAFWCNPISGHATLYWYQQILGQGPKLLIQFQNNGVVDDSQLPKDRFSAERLKGVDSTLKIQPAKLEDSAVYLCASSLVGLAASYNEQFFGPGTRLTVL.

This chain connects TRBV7-2 to TRBJ2-3, with a possible D match to TRBD2 (7 bases). Trimming left V 0 bases short and J 0 bases short, with 10 bases between. The CDR3 contains 16 residues. Germline loops: CDR1 SGHTA, CDR2 FQGNSA. The DNA for the CDR3 is TGTGCCAGCAGCTTAGCGCGGGGGCCCAGCACAGATACGCAGTATTTT. This encodes CASSLARGPSTDTQYF.

CDR3 nucleotide sequence: TGCAGTGCTAGAGATCCCCGGGCGGGGGAGACCCAGTACTTC. This gives the protein CSARDPRAGETQYF. The chain carries TRBV20-1 and TRBJ2-5; a possible D gene is TRBD2 (6 bases). Germline loops: CDR1 DFQATT, CDR2 SNEGSKA (reference sequence). The CDR3 contains 14 residues. V was clipped by 0 bases and J by 5 bases, with 13 bases between them.

This chain connects TRBV7-8 to TRBJ2-7; D is ambiguous. CDR1 is SGHVS, CDR2 FQNEAQ, per germline. The V end lost 11 bases, the J end lost 6 bases, and 8 bases lay between the germline ends. CDR3 length: 9 residues. The CDR3 DNA follows: TGTGCCGTTCCGGGCGAGCAGTACTTC. Residues: CAVPGEQYF.

The V gene is TRBV20-1, the J gene TRBJ2-1; D possibly corresponds to TRBD2 (5 bases). The CDR3 loop spans 16 amino acids. CDR1 and CDR2 (germline): DFQATT, SNEGSKA (reference sequence). V was clipped by 0 bases and J by 8 bases, with 20 bases between them. This CDR3 is CSARDTPLRDIDEQFF. CDR3 DNA: TGCAGTGCTAGAGACACCCCTCTACGGGATATCGATGAGCAGTTCTTC.

This clonotype was detected only a few times. The rearrangement joins TRBV9 to TRBJ2-1; 11 bases are shared with TRBD2. The CDR3 covers 19 residues. V gave up 4 bases and J gave up 1 base; unmatched junction bases: 13. In germline, CDR1 is SGDLS, CDR2 YYNGEE. The CDR3 protein is CASSTPRLAGRLSYNEQFF. The CDR3 DNA follows: TGTGCCAGCAGCACTCCCAGACTAGCGGGAAGGTTGTCCTACAATGAGCAGTTCTTC.

There are many counts of this clonotype. The chain carries TRBV20-1 and TRBJ2-1; D is uncertain. This CDR3 has 14 residues. V lost 0 bases and J lost 2, with 8 bases in between. Germline V gives CDR1 DFQATT, CDR2 SNEGSKA (reference sequence). The CDR3 region is CSARDESTYNEQFF. The DNA of the CDR3 is TGCAGTGCTAGAGACGAGTCCACCTACAATGAGCAGTTCTTC.

This clonotype was picked up a small number of times. The rearrangement uses TRBV29-1 and TRBJ1-3; D is undetermined. CDR3 length: 15 amino acids. Trimming shortened V by 7 bases and J by 4 bases, and 20 bases separated the two germline ends. CDR1 is SQVTM and CDR2 is ANQGSEA in the germline V gene. The CDR3 DNA is TGCAGCGGTGGCATAGGGCCCAGTGACGGAAACACCATATATTTT. It is translated as CSGGIGPSDGNTIYF. Using reference TRBV29-1 and TRBJ1-3 for the parts outside the CDR3, the full variable domain is SAVISQKPSRDICQRGTSLTIQCQVDSQVTMMFWYRQQPGQSLTLIATANQGSEATYESGFVIDKFPISRPNLTFSTLTVSNMSPEDSSIYLCSGGIGPSDGNTIYFGEGSWLTVV.

This clonotype was seen more than once but under ten times. The rearrangement links TRBV9 to TRBJ1-2; 8 nucleotides align to TRBD1. Germline loops: CDR1 SGDLS, CDR2 YYNGEE. V was clipped by 0 bases and J by 5 bases; unmatched bases: 12. CDR3 length equals 17 residues. DNA of the CDR3: TGTGCCAGCAGCGTAGCCCCAGACAGGGGCCGGAGGTATGGCTACACCTTC. Its translation is CASSVAPDRGRRYGYTF.

This clonotype was seen more than once but under ten times. The chain carries TRBV6-2 or TRBV6-3 and TRBJ2-7; TRBD1 aligns across 8 bases. The CDR3 has 15 amino acids. Germline-derived CDR1 and CDR2 are MNHEY and SVGEGT. V trimming: 6 bases; J trimming: 3 bases; junction bases outside the gene matches: 10. This CDR3 reads CASSKRGDRGYEQYF. Written as DNA, the CDR3 is TGTGCCAGCAGCAAAAGGGGAGACAGGGGCTACGAGCAGTACTTC.

V gene TRBV14 combines with J gene TRBJ1-2; tentatively, D is TRBD1 (5 bases). This CDR3 contains 17 residues. V lost 3 bases and J lost 8, with 25 bases in between. Germline-derived CDR1 and CDR2 are SGHDN and FVKESK. This chain's CDR3 is CASSQPGTARTLRGYTF. The DNA of the CDR3 is TGTGCCAGCAGCCAGCCCGGGACGGCCCGAACGTTGAGAGGCTACACCTTC.

This clonotype was seen more than once but under ten times. The CDR3 DNA is TGTGCCACCAGCAGAGATAACTCGGTGCTAAAAGAGACCCAGTACTTC. It is translated as CATSRDNSVLKETQYF. The chain combines TRBV15 with TRBJ2-5; D gene uncertain. The V end lost 0 bases, the J end lost 3 bases, and 14 bases lay between the germline ends. Germline assignment: CDR1 LNHNV and CDR2 YYDKDF (reference sequence). The CDR3 runs 16 residues.

This chain connects TRBV20-1 to TRBJ2-1; 7 positions match TRBD2. The CDR3 covers 13 residues. Germline CDR1 reads DFQATT; CDR2 reads SNEGSKA (reference sequence). After removal of 6 bases from V and 6 bases from J, the junction contained 8 bases not matched to a gene. CDR3 region: CSAPGLVVNEQFF. CDR3 sequence (DNA): TGCAGTGCCCCCGGACTAGTCGTCAATGAGCAGTTCTTC.

This clonotype has more than one count but fewer than ten. The chain is built from TRBV2 and TRBJ2-7; 9 bases map to TRBD2. Germline V lookup: CDR1 SNHLY, CDR2 FYNNEI. Germline trimming cut 9 bases from V and 1 base from J; bases unmatched to any gene: 4. The CDR3 has 13 residues. CDR3: CARGLAGSYEQYF. CDR3 coding DNA: TGTGCCAGAGGGCTAGCGGGGTCCTACGAGCAGTACTTC.

The chain recombines TRBV6-1 with TRBJ2-5, with D possibly matching TRBD2 (6 bases). The CDR3 extends over 14 amino acids. Deletions cut 3 bases from V and 5 bases from J, with 13 bases between. Germline CDR1 and CDR2: MNHNS and SASEGT. CDR3 DNA sequence: TGTGCCAGCAGTGACGTGGGGGGTCTGGAGACCCAGTACTTC. Translating gives CASSDVGGLETQYF.

This clonotype was counted once. CDR3 bases: TGTGCCAGCACCTCCGGGGGCTACGAGCAGTACTTC. Its protein is CASTSGGYEQYF. This chain uses TRBV6-5 with TRBJ2-7, with D possibly matching TRBD2 (6 bases). From germline, CDR1 is MNHEY and CDR2 SVGAGI. The CDR3 is 12 amino acids. Trimming pared 7 bases from V and 3 bases from J, leaving 10 bases between.

This clonotype appeared many times. V gene TRBV7-2 combines with J gene TRBJ1-1; no firm D call. The CDR3 contains 13 residues. V lost 2 bases and J 2 bases, leaving 6 bases between the germline ends. Germline V CDR1 and CDR2: SGHTA, FQGNSA. CDR3 nucleotide sequence: TGTGCCAGCAGCTTAAAAGCAAACACTGAAGCTTTCTTT. Its translation is CASSLKANTEAFF.

This clonotype was detected only once. This chain connects TRBV7-6 to TRBJ2-5; D call uncertain. Trimming removed 1 base at V and 4 bases at J, with 7 bases between. CDR1 and CDR2 from the germline V gene are SGHVS and FNYEAQ. This CDR3 contains 13 residues. Here the CDR3 reads CASSLGHRETQYF. The CDR3 coding sequence is TGTGCCAGCAGCTTAGGGCACAGAGAGACCCAGTACTTC.

Only one count was recorded for this clonotype. The V call is TRBV12-3 or TRBV12-4, the J call TRBJ2-5; maybe TRBD2 (6 bases). The ends were cut back, 2 bases at V and 2 bases at J, with 15 bases in the middle. This CDR3 comprises 16 residues. The DNA for the CDR3 is TGTGCCAGCAGTTTACTGGGGCGGGGAAGACAAGAGACCCAGTACTTC. Residues: CASSLLGRGRQETQYF.

This chain connects TRBV20-1 to TRBJ2-5; tentatively, D is TRBD2 (7 bases). This CDR3 is built from 15 residues. Germline V gene sequence: CDR1 DFQATT, CDR2 SNEGSKA (reference sequence). The CDR3 region is CSATSGGAKQETQYF. The CDR3 DNA follows: TGCAGCGCCACGAGTGGGGGGGCTAAACAAGAGACCCAGTACTTC.